The 19 T cell receptor beta chains in this list originate from one sample, sequenced in a study of T cells expressing NK-cell markers. Reanalyzing the 5' RACE reads, TCRdb keeps one entry per CDR3 protein, without DNA. The table lists 500,000 or so distinct CDR3 sequences, with about 3.6% in the top ten. Specimen: blood T cells: a sorted CD56 or NKG2C T cell subset, CD4+ or CD8+ T cells, or bulk PBMC T cells (not recorded which). The receptors were gathered from a man aged 18 to 30 in good health.

The chain carries TRBV4-3 and TRBJ2-3. Germline loops: CDR1 LGHNA, CDR2 YSLEER. This CDR3 has 15 amino acids. CDR3 residues: CASSQDVGYTDTQYF.

This rearrangement joins TRBV20-1 to TRBJ1-3; without DNA, the TCRdb call of TRBD1 cannot be checked. The CDR3 contains 14 residues. Germline CDR1 DFQATT, CDR2 SNEGSKA (reference sequence). The CDR3 here is CSAPPGPSGNTIYF.

J is TRBJ2-1 and V is TRBV5-1; no DNA is available, so the TRBD1 call from TCRdb remains unchecked. From germline, CDR1 is SGHRS and CDR2 YFSETQ. This CDR3 has 12 amino acids. CDR3 region: CASSPGVHEQFF.

The chain couples TRBV9 to TRBJ1-6; TCRdb's assignment of TRBD1 cannot be checked, as there is no DNA. Germline CDR1 is SGDLS and CDR2 is YYNGEE. CDR3 size: 14 residues. The CDR3 loop reads CASSWDRDNSPLHF.

The V and J genes are TRBV3-1 and TRBJ2-2; with no DNA, the TCRdb D assignment of TRBD1 cannot be verified. This CDR3 comprises 15 residues. Germline assignment: CDR1 LGHDT and CDR2 YNNKEL (reference sequence). Here the CDR3 reads CASSKDRTNTGELFF.

J is TRBJ2-3 and V is TRBV3-1; TCRdb's D gene call, TRBD1, goes unchecked for lack of DNA. The V gene's germline CDR1 is LGHDT and CDR2 YNNKEL (reference sequence). The CDR3 has 14 residues. CDR3 amino acids: CASSHSRATDTQYF.

V and J are TRBV5-5 and TRBJ2-2; the D call from TCRdb, TRBD2, cannot be confirmed without DNA. The CDR3 sequence is 15 residues long. Germline CDR1 is SGHKS and CDR2 is YYEKEE (reference sequence). The CDR3 sequence is CASSLVGSHTGELFF.

The chain recombines TRBV6-5 with TRBJ2-3; TCRdb picks TRBD2, but there is no DNA to check that call. The CDR3 runs to 14 residues. Germline lookup yields CDR1 MNHEY and CDR2 SVGAGI. The CDR3 reads CASSPGGNTDTQYF.

The chain recombines TRBV4-3 with TRBJ2-1; TCRdb proposes TRBD1, but this gene call is untestable without DNA. This CDR3 region has 15 residues. Germline CDR1 reads LGHNA; CDR2 reads YSLEER. The CDR3: CASSLSELGGNEQFF.

The chain uses TRBV7-9 and TRBJ1-2. Germline assignment: CDR1 SEHNR and CDR2 FQNEAQ (reference sequence). The CDR3 spans 14 residues. This chain's CDR3 is CASSFWGEADGYTF. Full variable domain (rest looked up from reference TRBV7-9 and TRBJ1-2): DTGVSQNPRHKITKRGQNVTFRCDPISEHNRLYWYRQTLGQGPEFLTYFQNEAQLEKSRLLSDRFSAERPKGSFSTLEIQRTEQGDSAMYLCASSFWGEADGYTFGSGTRLTVV.

V usage is TRBV5-1 and J usage is TRBJ2-2; lacking DNA, the TRBD1 call made by TCRdb goes unchecked. Per germline, CDR1 SGHRS and CDR2 YFSETQ. CDR3 length: 18 residues. This CDR3 reads CASSLRGQGGLNTGELFF.

The rearrangement links TRBV28 to TRBJ2-5. The CDR3 spans 13 residues. CDR1 and CDR2 (germline): MDHEN, SYDVKM. CDR3 sequence reads: CASTSGSQETQYF.

The rearrangement links TRBV12-3 or TRBV12-4 to TRBJ1-3. The CDR3 contains 13 residues. This CDR3 reads CASNTGSGNTIYF.

This chain joins TRBV7-2 and TRBJ2-1. Looked up from germline, CDR1 is SGHTA and CDR2 is FQGNSA. CDR3 size: 12 residues. The CDR3 loop is CASSLSTGEQFF.

J is TRBJ1-2 and V is TRBV25-1; TCRdb's D gene call, TRBD1, goes unchecked for lack of DNA. In germline, CDR1 is MGHDK, CDR2 SYGVNS. There are 16 residues in the CDR3. CDR3 loop: CASSGIRQGGNYGYTF.

The V gene is TRBV30, the J gene TRBJ2-1; with no DNA, the TCRdb D assignment of TRBD2 cannot be verified. This CDR3 has 14 amino acids. CDR1 and CDR2 (germline): GTSNPN, SVGIG (reference sequence). CDR3 sequence reads: CAWSRTSGENEQFF.

V usage is TRBV5-6 and J usage is TRBJ2-4; without DNA, the TCRdb call of TRBD2 cannot be checked. In germline, CDR1 is SGHDT, CDR2 YYEEEE. The CDR3 is 14 amino acids. CDR3 residues: CASSPRRDKNIQYF. The full variable domain, rest sourced from reference TRBV5-6 and TRBJ2-4, is DAGVTQSPTHLIKTRGQQVTLRCSPKSGHDTVSWYQQALGQGPQFIFQYYEEEERQRGNFPDRFSGHQFPNYSSELNVNALLLGDSALYLCASSPRRDKNIQYFGAGTRLSVL.

The chain recombines TRBV24-1 with TRBJ1-2; the TCRdb call, TRBD1, lacks DNA for checking. The CDR3 is made up of 12 amino acids. The germline CDR1 and CDR2 sequences are KGHDR and SFDVKD. CDR3: CATSPGQGAYTF.

This chain links TRBV2 with TRBJ2-1; TCRdb calls TRBD2, which cannot be checked without DNA. The germline CDR1 and CDR2 sequences are SNHLY and FYNNEI. The CDR3 is 15 amino acids. The CDR3: CASRISGRDYNEQFF.